The clone carrying this TCR beta chain was seen repeatedly, ten times or more. What it binds is not known. This sample stems from a study of CD8 T cells in ankylosing spondylitis. Study results and limitations: Roughly eight highly homologous variants made up a TCR beta motif that seemed to typify ankylosing spondylitis blood. Reportedly, matched ankylosing spondylitis synovial fluid was significantly enriched for disease-linked clones.

TCRdb itself ran the 5' RACE reads through MiXCR, one entry per CDR3 protein. The sample lists 150,000 to 200,000 distinct CDR3 sequences, around a tenth occurring once. With V trimmed by 3 bases and J by 6 bases, 3 bases remained unmatched. This CDR3 region has 13 residues. Input material: blood, either unsorted or a sorted T cell fraction (not recorded which). The sequence derives from a male donor with ankylosing spondylitis or in good health (not recorded which). V usage is TRBV12-3 or TRBV12-4 and J usage is TRBJ2-7, with 9 bases lining up with TRBD1. This CDR3 is CASSFTDRGEQYF. The CDR3 nucleotides are TGTGCCAGCAGTTTTACGGACAGGGGCGAGCAGTACTTC.